This T cell receptor beta chain was sequenced during a study of blood T cell repertoires in COVID-19. In the study overall: Collection of acute and convalescent COVID-19 samples took place in the United States, Italy and Spain.

In the authors' methods: Amplification from reference gene primers served as the basis for estimated nucleated cell counts. The assay was immunoSEQ multiplex PCR, and TCRdb's table has in-frame clones only and misses some. That table supplies the V and J calls and clone size; D and trimming were determined from the DNA. There are 95,000 to 100,000 clones in the sample; around 87% occur only once, and 11% lies in the top ten. The V gene lost 3 bases and the J gene lost 8 bases, with 18 bases spanning the gap. The germline V gene has CDR1 SGDLS and CDR2 YYNGEE. The CDR3 extends over 16 amino acids. This clonotype was obtained from a woman in her 30s with acute or convalescent COVID-19. The V and J genes are TRBV9 and TRBJ1-6; D might be TRBD1 (6 bases). Sequencing was performed on peripheral blood. CDR3 in amino acids: CASSAPPGVGDSPLHF. CDR3 in DNA: TGTGCCAGCAGCGCACCCCCAGGGGTGGGGGATTCACCCCTCCACTTT.